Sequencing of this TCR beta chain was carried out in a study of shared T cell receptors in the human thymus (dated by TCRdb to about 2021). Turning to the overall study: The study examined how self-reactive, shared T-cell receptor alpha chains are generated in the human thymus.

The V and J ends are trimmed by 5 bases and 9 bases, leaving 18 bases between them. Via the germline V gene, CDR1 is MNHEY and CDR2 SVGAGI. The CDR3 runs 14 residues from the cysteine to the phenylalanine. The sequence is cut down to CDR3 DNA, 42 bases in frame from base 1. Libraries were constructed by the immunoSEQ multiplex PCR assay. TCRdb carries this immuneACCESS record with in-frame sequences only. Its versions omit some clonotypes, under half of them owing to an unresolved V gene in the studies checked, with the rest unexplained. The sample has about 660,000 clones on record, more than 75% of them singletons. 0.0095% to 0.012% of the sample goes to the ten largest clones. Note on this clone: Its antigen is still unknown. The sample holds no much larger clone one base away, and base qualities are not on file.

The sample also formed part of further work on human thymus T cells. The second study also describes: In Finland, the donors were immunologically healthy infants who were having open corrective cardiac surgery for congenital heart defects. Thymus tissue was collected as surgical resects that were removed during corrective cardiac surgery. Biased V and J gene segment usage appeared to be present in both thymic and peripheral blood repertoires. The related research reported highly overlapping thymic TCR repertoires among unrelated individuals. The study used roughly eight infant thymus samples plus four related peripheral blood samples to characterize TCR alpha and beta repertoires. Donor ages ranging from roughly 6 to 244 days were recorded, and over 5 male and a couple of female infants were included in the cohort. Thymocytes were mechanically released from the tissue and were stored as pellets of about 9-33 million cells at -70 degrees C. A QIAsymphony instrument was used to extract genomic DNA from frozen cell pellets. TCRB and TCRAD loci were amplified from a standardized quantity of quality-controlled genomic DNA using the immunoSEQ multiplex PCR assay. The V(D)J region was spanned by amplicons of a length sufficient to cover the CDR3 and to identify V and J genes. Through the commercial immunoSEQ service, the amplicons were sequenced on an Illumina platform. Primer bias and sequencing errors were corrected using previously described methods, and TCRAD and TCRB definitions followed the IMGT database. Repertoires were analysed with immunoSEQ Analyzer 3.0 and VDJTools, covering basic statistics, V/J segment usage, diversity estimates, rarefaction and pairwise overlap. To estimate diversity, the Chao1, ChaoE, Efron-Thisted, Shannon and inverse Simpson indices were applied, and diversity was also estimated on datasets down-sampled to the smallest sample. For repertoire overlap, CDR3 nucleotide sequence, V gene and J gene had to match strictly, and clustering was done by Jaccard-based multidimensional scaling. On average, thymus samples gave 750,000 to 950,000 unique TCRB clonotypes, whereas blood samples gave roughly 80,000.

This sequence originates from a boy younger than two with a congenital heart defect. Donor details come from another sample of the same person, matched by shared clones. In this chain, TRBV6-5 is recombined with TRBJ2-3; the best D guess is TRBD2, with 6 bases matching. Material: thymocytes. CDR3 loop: CASSKTSRIATQYF. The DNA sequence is TGTGCCAGCAGTAAGACTAGTCGGATAGCCACGCAGTATTTT.